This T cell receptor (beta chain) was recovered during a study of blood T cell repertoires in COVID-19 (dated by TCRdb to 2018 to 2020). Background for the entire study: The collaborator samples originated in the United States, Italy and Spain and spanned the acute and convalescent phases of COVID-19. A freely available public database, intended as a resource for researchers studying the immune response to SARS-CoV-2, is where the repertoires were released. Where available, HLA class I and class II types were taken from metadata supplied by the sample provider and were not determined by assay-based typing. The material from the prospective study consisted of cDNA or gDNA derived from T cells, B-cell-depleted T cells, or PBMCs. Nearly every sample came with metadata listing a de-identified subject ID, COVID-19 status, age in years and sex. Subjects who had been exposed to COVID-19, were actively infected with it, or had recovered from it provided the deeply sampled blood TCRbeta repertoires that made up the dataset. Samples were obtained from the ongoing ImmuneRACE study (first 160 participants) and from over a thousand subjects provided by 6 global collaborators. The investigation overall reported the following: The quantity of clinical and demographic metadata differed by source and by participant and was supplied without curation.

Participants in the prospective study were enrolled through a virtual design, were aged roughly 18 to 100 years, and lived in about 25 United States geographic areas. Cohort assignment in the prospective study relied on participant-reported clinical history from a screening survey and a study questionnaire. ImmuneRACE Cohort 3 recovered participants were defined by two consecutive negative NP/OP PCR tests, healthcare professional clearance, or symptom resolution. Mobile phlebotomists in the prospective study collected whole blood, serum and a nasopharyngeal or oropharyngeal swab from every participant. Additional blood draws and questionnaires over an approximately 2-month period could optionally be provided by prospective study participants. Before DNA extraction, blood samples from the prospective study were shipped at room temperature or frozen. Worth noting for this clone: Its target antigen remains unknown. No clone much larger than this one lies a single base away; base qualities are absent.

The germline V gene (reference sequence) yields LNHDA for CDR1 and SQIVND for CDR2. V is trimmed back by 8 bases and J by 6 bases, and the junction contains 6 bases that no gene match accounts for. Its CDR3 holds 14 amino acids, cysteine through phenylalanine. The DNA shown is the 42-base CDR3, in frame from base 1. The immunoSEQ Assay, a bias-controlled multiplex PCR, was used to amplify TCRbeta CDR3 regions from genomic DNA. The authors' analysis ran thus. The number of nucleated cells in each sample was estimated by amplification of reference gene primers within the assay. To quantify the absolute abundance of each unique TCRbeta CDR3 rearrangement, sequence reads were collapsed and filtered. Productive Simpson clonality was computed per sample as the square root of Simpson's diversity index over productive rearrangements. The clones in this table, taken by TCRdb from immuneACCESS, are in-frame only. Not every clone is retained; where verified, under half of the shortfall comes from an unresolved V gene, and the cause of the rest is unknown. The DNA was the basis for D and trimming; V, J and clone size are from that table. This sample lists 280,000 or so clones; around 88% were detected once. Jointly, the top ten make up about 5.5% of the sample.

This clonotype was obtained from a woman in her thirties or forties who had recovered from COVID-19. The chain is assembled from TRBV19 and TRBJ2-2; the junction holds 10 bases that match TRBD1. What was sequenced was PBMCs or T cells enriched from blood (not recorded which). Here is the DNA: TGTGCCAGTCGCCGGGACAGGGGAGCCGGGGAGCTGTTTTTT. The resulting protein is CASRRDRGAGELFF. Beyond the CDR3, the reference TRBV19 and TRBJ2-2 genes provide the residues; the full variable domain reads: DGGITQSPKYLFRKEGQNVTLSCEQNLNHDAMYWYRQDPGQGLRLIYYSQIVNDFQKGDIAEGYSVSREKKESFPLTVTSAQKNPTAFYLCASRRDRGAGELFFGEGSRLTVL.